The 15 T cell receptor beta chains below were found in one sample sequenced in a study of T cell responses to AZD1222 COVID-19 vaccine listed by TCRdb under 2021. Library preparation used the immunoSEQ multiplex PCR assay. TCRdb took this table from immuneACCESS and kept in-frame rearrangements with V and J called. Such tables lack part of the clones; where checked against another copy, unresolved V genes explain under half of the gap, and the rest is unexplained. Present in this sample are approximately 150,000 clones, around 84% of which were seen just once. The top ten constitute around 5% of the sample. The time point label for this specimen denotes: about 28 days (+/-7) after the second vaccine dose. Sequenced here: peripheral blood, sampled 28 days after the second AZD1222 dose. These receptors were taken from an adult who received the AZD1222 COVID-19 vaccine.

This chain uses TRBV7-9 with TRBJ1-1; D perhaps matches TRBD1 (6 bases). The germline V and J ends were trimmed by 5 bases and 8 bases, with 15 bases remaining between them. Germline lookup yields CDR1 SEHNR and CDR2 FQNEAQ (reference sequence). CDR3 size: 13 residues. The CDR3 DNA is TGTGCCAGCAGCATAACACAGGGCAACGAAGCTTTCTTT. Translating gives CASSITQGNEAFF.

CDR3 in DNA: TGCGCCAGCAGCCAAGATCGGATAGCCAAAAACATTCAGTACTTC. Protein: CASSQDRIAKNIQYF. V and J are TRBV4-1 and TRBJ2-4, with D unclear. V lost 0 bases, J lost 0 bases, and 6 bases lay in between. Germline V gene data show CDR1 as MGHRA and CDR2 as YSYEKL. The CDR3 sequence is 15 residues long.

The chain joins TRBV7-8 to TRBJ1-2; 8 positions agree with TRBD1. The V gene end was trimmed by 2 bases and the J gene end by 4 bases; junction bases not matched to a gene: 9. CDR1 and CDR2 from the germline V gene are SGHVS and FQNEAQ. This CDR3 spans 16 amino acids. CDR3 protein: CASSLSGRGLSYGYTF. DNA for the CDR3: TGTGCCAGCAGCTTATCTGGCAGGGGGCTTAGCTATGGCTACACCTTC.

The chain links TRBV19 to TRBJ1-2, with 8 bases that match TRBD1. The CDR3 sequence is 15 residues long. The V gene end was trimmed by 7 bases and the J gene end by 4 bases; junction bases not matched to a gene: 11. CDR1 LNHDA and CDR2 SQIVND come from the germline V gene (reference sequence). The CDR3 nucleotides are TGTGCCAGTACCCCTGATCAGGGGGCCCTCTATGGCTACACCTTC. Protein product: CASTPDQGALYGYTF.

CDR3 sequence: CASSSRTGDGEKLFF. The CDR3 nucleotides read TGTGCCAGCAGCTCCAGGACAGGGGACGGTGAAAAACTGTTTTTT. This rearrangement joins TRBV7-6 to TRBJ1-4; 9 nucleotides align to TRBD1. Germline assignment: CDR1 SGHVS and CDR2 FNYEAQ. With 4 bases clipped from V and 7 bases from J, the junction kept 7 bases outside the gene matches. CDR3 length: 15 amino acids.

This clone was picked up one time. V gene TRBV12-3 or TRBV12-4 combines with J gene TRBJ1-6; D is undetermined. V was clipped by 6 bases and J by 3 bases, with 3 bases between them. The CDR3 is made up of 12 amino acids. CDR3 DNA sequence: TGTGCCAGCAGGATCTATAATTCACCCCTCCACTTT. Translation: CASRIYNSPLHF.

The rearrangement links TRBV6-5 to TRBJ1-2, with a tentative D call TRBD1 (5 bases). The germline V gene encodes CDR1 MNHEY and CDR2 SVGAGI. The CDR3 consists of 13 residues. The ends were cut back, 4 bases at V and 7 bases at J, with 13 bases in the middle. DNA of the CDR3: TGTGCCAGCAGTTCGGGGGGGACCGGTGGCTACACCTTC. Amino acids: CASSSGGTGGYTF.

The chain links TRBV6-5 to TRBJ1-6; D remains ambiguous. CDR1 is MNHEY, CDR2 SVGAGI, per germline. V lost 0 bases, J lost 8 bases, and 8 bases lay in between. The CDR3 totals 14 residues. Here the CDR3 DNA reads TGTGCCAGCAGTTACTCGAGTGCAGATTCACCCCTCCACTTT. This gives the protein CASSYSSADSPLHF.

The V call is TRBV7-9, the J call TRBJ1-1; the match to TRBD1 covers 9 bases. The trim removed 3 bases at V and 10 bases at J, leaving 6 bases unmatched. CDR1 and CDR2 from the germline V gene are SEHNR and FQNEAQ (reference sequence). The CDR3 has 13 residues. In DNA form, the CDR3 reads TGTGCCAGCAGCTTCTCGGGACAGGGAACAGCTTTCTTT. Protein sequence: CASSFSGQGTAFF.

This clone appeared once. The chain recombines TRBV7-2 with TRBJ2-1; 7 bases agree with TRBD2. Germline CDR1 reads SGHTA; CDR2 reads FQGNSA. V shed 5 bases and J 12 bases; nucleotides not matched to a gene: 10. The CDR3 totals 13 residues. The CDR3 DNA reads TGTGCCAGCAGCCCCCCCGGACTAGTGGGGCAGTTCTTC. Translation: CASSPPGLVGQFF. Complete variable domain (other parts from reference TRBV7-2 and TRBJ2-1): GAGVSQSPSNKVTEKGKDVELRCDPISGHTALYWYRQSLGQGLEFLIYFQGNSAPDKSGLPSDRFSAERTGGSVSTLTIQRTQQEDSAVYLCASSPPGLVGQFFGPGTRLTVL.

The rearrangement uses TRBV5-4 and TRBJ2-5, with 7 bases aligning to TRBD1. The germline CDR1 and CDR2 sequences are SGHNT and YYREEE (reference sequence). This CDR3 has 14 amino acids. Trimming took 3 bases from V and 3 from J; bases not matched to a gene: 5. CDR3 in amino acids: CASSYGDREETQYF. The DNA of the CDR3 is TGTGCCAGCAGCTATGGAGACAGGGAAGAGACCCAGTACTTC.

This chain uses TRBV25-1 with TRBJ1-2; 12 bases match TRBD1. The CDR3 is 14 residues long. With 7 bases clipped from V and 4 bases from J, the junction kept 4 bases outside the gene matches. CDR1 and CDR2 from the germline V gene are MGHDK and SYGVNS. The CDR3: CASKGQGAVYGYTF. For the CDR3, the DNA is TGTGCCAGCAAGGGACAGGGGGCAGTCTATGGCTACACCTTC.

This chain joins TRBV6-5 and TRBJ2-3; D remains ambiguous. The CDR3 spans 12 residues. Germline CDR1 and CDR2: MNHEY and SVGAGI. The germline V and J ends were trimmed by 7 bases and 6 bases, with 11 bases remaining between them. The chain's CDR3 is CASIPNRDTQYF. DNA of the CDR3: TGTGCCAGCATTCCGAATCGGGATACGCAGTATTTT.

This clone was counted only a few times. The chain uses TRBV10-3 and TRBJ1-2; the D gene is possibly TRBD1 (6 bases). This CDR3 region has 12 residues. Germline CDR1 ENHRY, CDR2 SYGVKD. The ends were cut back, 4 bases at V and 8 bases at J, with 11 bases in the middle. CDR3 nucleotide sequence: TGTGCCATCAGTGGGGGTGACAGGGGCTACACCTTC. Its protein product is CAISGGDRGYTF.

This clone came up once. The gene calls are TRBV2 and TRBJ1-2, with TRBD1 as a possible D gene (5 bases). Trimming removed 7 bases from V and 4 bases from J, with 16 bases in between. CDR1 SNHLY and CDR2 FYNNEI come from the germline V gene. The CDR3 is 14 residues long. CDR3 loop: CASIYQGSTYGYTF. Here the CDR3 DNA reads TGTGCCAGCATCTATCAGGGATCCACCTATGGCTACACCTTC.